The entry below describes one TCR beta chain. Authors' processing steps: Using reference gene primer amplification, nucleated cell counts were estimated. The repertoire was sequenced with immunoSEQ multiplex PCR; TCRdb's copy has only in-frame clones and lacks some. Clonal size and the V and J genes are those of that table, whereas D and trimming came from the DNA. The sample records approximately 170,000 clones, approximately 82% being singletons. The sample belongs to a study of blood T cell repertoires in COVID-19. This CDR3 has 15 residues. Germline V lookup: CDR1 MNHEY, CDR2 SMNVEV (reference sequence). V was shortened by 3 bases and J by 6 bases, with 12 bases between the two germline ends.

Material: PBMCs or T cells enriched from blood (not recorded which). The gene calls are TRBV27 and TRBJ1-6; D might be TRBD1 (5 bases). The TCR comes from a woman aged 45-65 years in a cohort exposed to, infected with or recovered from COVID-19 (not recorded which). CDR3 sequence reads: CASSFTGGANSPLHF. CDR3 DNA sequence: TGTGCCAGCAGTTTCACAGGCGGCGCTAATTCACCCCTCCACTTT.